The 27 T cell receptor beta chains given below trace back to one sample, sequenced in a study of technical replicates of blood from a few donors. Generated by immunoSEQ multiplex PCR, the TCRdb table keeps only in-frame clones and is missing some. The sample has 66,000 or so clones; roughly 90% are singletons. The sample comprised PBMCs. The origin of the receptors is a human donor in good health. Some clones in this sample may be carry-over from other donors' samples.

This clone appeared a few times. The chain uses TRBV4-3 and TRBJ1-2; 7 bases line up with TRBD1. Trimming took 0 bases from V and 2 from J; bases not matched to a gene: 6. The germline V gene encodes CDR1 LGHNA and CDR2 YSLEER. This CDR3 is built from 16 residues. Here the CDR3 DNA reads TGCGCCAGCAGCCAAGATTTGAGGGGGCGGAACTATGGCTACACCTTC. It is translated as CASSQDLRGRNYGYTF.

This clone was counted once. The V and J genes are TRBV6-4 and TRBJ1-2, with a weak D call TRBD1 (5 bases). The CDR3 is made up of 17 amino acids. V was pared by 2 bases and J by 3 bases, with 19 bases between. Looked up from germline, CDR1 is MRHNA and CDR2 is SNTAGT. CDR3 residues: CASSDEGEPGQDYGYTF. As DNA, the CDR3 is TGTGCCAGCAGTGACGAAGGGGAACCAGGGCAGGACTATGGCTACACCTTC.

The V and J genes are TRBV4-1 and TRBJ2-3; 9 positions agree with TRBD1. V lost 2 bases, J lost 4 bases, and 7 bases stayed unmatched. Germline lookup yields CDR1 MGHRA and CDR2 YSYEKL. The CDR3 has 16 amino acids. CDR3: CASSQPQGASPDTQYF. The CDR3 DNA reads TGCGCCAGCAGCCAACCACAGGGGGCGAGCCCAGATACGCAGTATTTT.

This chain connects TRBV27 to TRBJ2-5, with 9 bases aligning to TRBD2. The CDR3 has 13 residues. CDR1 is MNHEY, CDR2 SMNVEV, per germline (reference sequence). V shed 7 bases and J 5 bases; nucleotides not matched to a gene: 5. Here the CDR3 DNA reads TGTGCCAGCACAGCGGGAGGTCTGGAGACCCAGTACTTC. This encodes CASTAGGLETQYF.

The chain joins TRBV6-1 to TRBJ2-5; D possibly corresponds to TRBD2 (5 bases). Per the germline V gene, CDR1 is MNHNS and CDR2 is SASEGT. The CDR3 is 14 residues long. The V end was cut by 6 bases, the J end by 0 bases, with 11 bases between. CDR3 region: CASSTRPYQETQYF. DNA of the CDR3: TGTGCCAGCAGCACTAGGCCTTACCAAGAGACCCAGTACTTC.

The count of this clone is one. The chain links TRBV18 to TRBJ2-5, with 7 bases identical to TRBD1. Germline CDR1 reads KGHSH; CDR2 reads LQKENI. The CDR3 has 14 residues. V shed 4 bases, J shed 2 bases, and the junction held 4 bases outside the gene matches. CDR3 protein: CASSLRQGQETQYF. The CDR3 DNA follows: TGTGCCAGCTCACTCCGACAGGGACAAGAGACCCAGTACTTC.

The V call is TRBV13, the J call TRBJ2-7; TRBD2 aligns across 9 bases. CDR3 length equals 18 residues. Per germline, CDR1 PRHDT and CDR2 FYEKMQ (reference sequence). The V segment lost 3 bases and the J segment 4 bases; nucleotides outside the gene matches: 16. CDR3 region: CASSFYPGGRARVYEQYF. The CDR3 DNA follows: TGTGCCAGCAGCTTCTATCCTGGCGGGAGGGCCAGGGTGTACGAGCAGTACTTC.

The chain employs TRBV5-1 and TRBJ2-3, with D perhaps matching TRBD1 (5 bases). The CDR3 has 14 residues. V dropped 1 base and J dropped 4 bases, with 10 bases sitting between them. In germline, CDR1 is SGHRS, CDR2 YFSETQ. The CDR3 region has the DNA TGCGCCAGCAGCTTGTCAGGGTGGGCAGATACGCAGTATTTT. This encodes CASSLSGWADTQYF.

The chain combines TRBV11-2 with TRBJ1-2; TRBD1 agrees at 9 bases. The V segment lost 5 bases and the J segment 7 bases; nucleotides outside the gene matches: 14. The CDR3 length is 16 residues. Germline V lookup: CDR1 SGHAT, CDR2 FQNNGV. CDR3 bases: TGTGCCAGCAGCCTTCAACAGGGGGCAGGCCCCGGTGGCTACACCTTC. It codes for CASSLQQGAGPGGYTF.

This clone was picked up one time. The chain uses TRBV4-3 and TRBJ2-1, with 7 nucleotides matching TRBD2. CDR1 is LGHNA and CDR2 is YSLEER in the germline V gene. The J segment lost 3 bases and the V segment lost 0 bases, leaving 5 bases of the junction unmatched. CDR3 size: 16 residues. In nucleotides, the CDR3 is TGCGCCAGCAGCCAAGATCCGCCTAGCGGCTACAATGAGCAGTTCTTC. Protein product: CASSQDPPSGYNEQFF.

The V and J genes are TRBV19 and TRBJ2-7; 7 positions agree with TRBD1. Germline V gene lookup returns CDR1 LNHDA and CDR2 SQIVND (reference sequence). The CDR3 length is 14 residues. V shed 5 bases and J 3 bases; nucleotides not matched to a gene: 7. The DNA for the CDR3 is TGTGCCAGTAGTCAGGAAAGGGACAGCTACGAGCAGTACTTC. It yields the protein CASSQERDSYEQYF.

The CDR3 loop reads CASMSGADFAYEQYF. The CDR3 DNA is TGTGCCAGCATGTCGGGAGCGGATTTTGCCTACGAGCAGTACTTC. The chain recombines TRBV27 with TRBJ2-7; D is perhaps TRBD2 (6 bases). CDR1 and CDR2 (germline): MNHEY, SMNVEV (reference sequence). The CDR3 sequence is 15 residues long. V was clipped by 7 bases and J by 2 bases, with 18 bases between them.

This chain's CDR3 is CASSEAPGGQTQYF. Here the CDR3 DNA reads TGTGCCAGCAGTGAAGCCCCAGGGGGGCAGACCCAGTACTTC. The chain uses TRBV2 and TRBJ2-5, with D possibly being TRBD1 (7 bases). The CDR3 consists of 14 residues. Trimming removed 0 bases from V and 6 bases from J, with 11 bases in between. Looked up from germline, CDR1 is SNHLY and CDR2 is FYNNEI.

CDR3: CASSLSWAAGRRNEQYF. The CDR3 DNA reads TGTGCCAGCAGTTTATCGTGGGCAGCGGGAAGGAGGAACGAGCAGTACTTC. J is TRBJ2-7 and V is TRBV27; 7 bases map to TRBD2. V was clipped by 0 bases and J by 5 bases; unmatched bases: 13. From germline, CDR1 is MNHEY and CDR2 SMNVEV (reference sequence). CDR3 length: 17 amino acids.

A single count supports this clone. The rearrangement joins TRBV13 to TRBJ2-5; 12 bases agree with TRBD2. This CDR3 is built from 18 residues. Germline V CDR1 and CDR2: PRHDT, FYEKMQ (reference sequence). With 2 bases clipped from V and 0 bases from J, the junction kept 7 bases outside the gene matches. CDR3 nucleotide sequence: TGTGCCAGCAGCTTATCTTATGGACTAGCGGGAAACCAAGAGACCCAGTACTTC. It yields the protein CASSLSYGLAGNQETQYF.

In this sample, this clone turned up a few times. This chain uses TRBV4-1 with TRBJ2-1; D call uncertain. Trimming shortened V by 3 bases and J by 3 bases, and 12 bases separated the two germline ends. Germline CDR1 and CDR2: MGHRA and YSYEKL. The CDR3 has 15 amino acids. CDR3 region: CASSQLPTFYNEQFF. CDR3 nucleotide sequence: TGCGCCAGCAGCCAGCTCCCCACATTCTACAATGAGCAGTTCTTC.

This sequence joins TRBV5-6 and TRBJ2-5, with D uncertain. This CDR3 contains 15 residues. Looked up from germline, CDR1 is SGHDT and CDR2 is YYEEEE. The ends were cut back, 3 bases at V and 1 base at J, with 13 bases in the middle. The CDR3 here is CASSSYREIQETQYF. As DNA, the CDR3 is TGTGCCAGCAGCTCCTACAGAGAAATCCAAGAGACCCAGTACTTC.

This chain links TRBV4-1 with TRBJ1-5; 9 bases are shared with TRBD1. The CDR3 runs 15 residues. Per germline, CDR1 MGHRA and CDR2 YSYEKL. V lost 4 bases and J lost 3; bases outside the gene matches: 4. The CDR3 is CASSRGTGNNQPQHF. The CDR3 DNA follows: TGCGCCAGCAGCCGGGGGACAGGGAACAATCAGCCCCAGCATTTT.

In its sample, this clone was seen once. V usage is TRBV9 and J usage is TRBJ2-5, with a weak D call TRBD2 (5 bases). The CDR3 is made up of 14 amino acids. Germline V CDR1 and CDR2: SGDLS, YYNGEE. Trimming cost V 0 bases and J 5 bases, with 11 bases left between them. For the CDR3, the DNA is TGTGCCAGCAGCGTAGGGGTTAGCGAGGAGACCCAGTACTTC. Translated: CASSVGVSEETQYF. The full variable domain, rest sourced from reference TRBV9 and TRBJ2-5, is DSGVTQTPKHLITATGQRVTLRCSPRSGDLSVYWYQQSLDQGLQFLIQYYNGEERAKGNILERFSAQQFPDLHSELNLSSLELGDSALYFCASSVGVSEETQYFGPGTRLLVL.

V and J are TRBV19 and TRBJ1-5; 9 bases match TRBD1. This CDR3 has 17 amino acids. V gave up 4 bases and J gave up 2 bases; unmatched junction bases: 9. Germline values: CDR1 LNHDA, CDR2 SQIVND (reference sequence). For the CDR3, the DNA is TGTGCCAGTAGTAAATCAACAGGGGGCGCAGGCAATCAGCCCCAGCATTTT. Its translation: CASSKSTGGAGNQPQHF.

CDR3 sequence reads: CATSRGLAYEQYF. Here the CDR3 DNA reads TGTGCCACCAGCAGAGGCCTGGCTTACGAGCAGTACTTC. The chain joins TRBV15 to TRBJ2-7; D unresolved. Looked up from germline, CDR1 is LNHNV and CDR2 is YYDKDF (reference sequence). The length of the CDR3 is 13 residues. With 1 base removed from V and 4 bases from J, the gap between germline ends came to 8 bases. The full variable domain, completed using reference TRBV15 and TRBJ2-7, is DAMVIQNPRYQVTQFGKPVTLSCSQTLNHNVMYWYQQKSSQAPKLLFHYYDKDFNNEADTPDNFQSRRPNTSFCFLDIRSPGLGDTAMYLCATSRGLAYEQYFGPGTRLTVT.

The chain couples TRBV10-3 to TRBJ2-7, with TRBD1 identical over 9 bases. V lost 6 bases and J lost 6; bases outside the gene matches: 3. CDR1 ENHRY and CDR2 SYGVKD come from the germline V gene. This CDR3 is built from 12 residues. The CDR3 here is CAIRQTGGEQYF. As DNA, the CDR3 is TGTGCCATCAGGCAGACAGGGGGCGAGCAGTACTTC.

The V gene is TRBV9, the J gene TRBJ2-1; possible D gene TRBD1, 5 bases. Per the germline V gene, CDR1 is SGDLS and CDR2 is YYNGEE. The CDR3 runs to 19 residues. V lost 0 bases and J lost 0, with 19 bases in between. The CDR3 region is CASSVVGQGPPSSYNEQFF. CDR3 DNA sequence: TGTGCCAGCAGCGTAGTAGGACAAGGACCTCCGAGCTCCTACAATGAGCAGTTCTTC.

CDR3 region: CASSRSGQGYEQYF. CDR3 nucleotide sequence: TGCGCCAGCAGCCGTTCGGGACAGGGCTACGAGCAGTACTTC. The rearrangement links TRBV5-1 to TRBJ2-7; 9 positions match TRBD1. The CDR3 runs to 14 residues. The V gene's germline CDR1 is SGHRS and CDR2 YFSETQ. The V and J ends lost 4 bases and 3 bases, in that order; junction bases with no gene match: 5. The whole variable domain, filled in from reference TRBV5-1 and TRBJ2-7, reads KAGVTQTPRYLIKTRGQQVTLSCSPISGHRSVSWYQQTPGQGLQFLFEYFSETQRNKGNFPGRFSGRQFSNSRSEMNVSTLELGDSALYLCASSRSGQGYEQYFGPGTRLTVT.

In nucleotides, the CDR3 is TGTGCCAGCAGTCCCTGGACAGGGGAATTTAACTATGGCTACACCTTC. Translating gives CASSPWTGEFNYGYTF. V is TRBV27 and J is TRBJ1-2; 9 bases are shared with TRBD1. Unmatched junction bases numbered 8, after V lost 5 bases and J lost 1 base. This CDR3 is 16 amino acids long. The V gene's germline CDR1 is MNHEY and CDR2 SMNVEV (reference sequence).

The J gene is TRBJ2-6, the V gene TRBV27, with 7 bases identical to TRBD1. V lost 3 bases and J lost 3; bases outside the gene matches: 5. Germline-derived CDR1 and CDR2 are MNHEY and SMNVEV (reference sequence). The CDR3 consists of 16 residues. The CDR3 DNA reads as TGTGCCAGCAGTTTGTCGACAGGGAGTGGGGCCAACGTCCTGACTTTC. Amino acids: CASSLSTGSGANVLTF. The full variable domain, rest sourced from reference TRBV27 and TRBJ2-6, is EAQVTQNPRYLITVTGKKLTVTCSQNMNHEYMSWYRQDPGLGLRQIYYSMNVEVTDKGDVPEGYKVSRKEKRNFPLILESPSPNQTSLYFCASSLSTGSGANVLTFGAGSRLTVL.

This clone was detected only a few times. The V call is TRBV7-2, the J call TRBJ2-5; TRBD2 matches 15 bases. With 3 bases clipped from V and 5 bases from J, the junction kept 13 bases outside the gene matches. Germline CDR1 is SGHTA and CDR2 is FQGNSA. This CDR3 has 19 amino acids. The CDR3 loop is CASSFSRTSGRASGETQYF. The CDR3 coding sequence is TGTGCCAGCAGCTTTTCCAGGACTAGCGGGAGGGCGTCCGGGGAGACCCAGTACTTC.